The clone carrying this T cell receptor beta chain was seen a handful of times. The antigen is not known. This entry comes from a study of blood T cells in healthy people across ages. Trimming stripped 3 bases from V and 2 bases from J, with 17 bases between. Germline V CDR1 and CDR2: KGHSH, LQKENI. The CDR3 is 18 residues long. For the second PCR, which ran for roughly 7 to 11 cycles, a sample-barcoded 5' primer and a J-beta primer mix were used. CDR3-containing paired-end reads numbered at least 2.5 million in each sample. In TCRdb, the 5' RACE reads were re-called with MiXCR into one record per CDR3 protein. The table lists about 1,500,000 distinct CDR3 sequences, over 25% of them singletons, with 7.7% in the top ten. Findings and limits, study-wide: Unsorted PBMC input precluded a conclusive naive versus antigen-experienced comparison.

The specimen was blood. The chain employs TRBV18 and TRBJ2-6; D assignment may be TRBD1 or TRBD2 (5 bases each). This clonotype was sampled from a woman aged 25 to 45 in good health. CDR3 loop: CASSPYGTDSTGANVLTF. CDR3 coding DNA: TGTGCCAGCTCACCCTATGGGACGGATAGTACTGGGGCCAACGTCCTGACTTTC.